The next 5 T cell receptor beta chains were all read from a single sample in a study of Ad26.COV2.S vaccination and SARS-CoV-2 variants. Treatment defined: about 20 received Ad26.COV2.S at low or high dose, single or two shots; a few received placebo; per-sample allocation not given. Material that was analyzed had been drawn on day 63 after the first vaccine or placebo injection. Sequenced by immunoSEQ multiplex PCR; TCRdb stores in-frame clones only, minus some. The table has about 380,000 clones, 83% seen once. Source: peripheral blood, taken in a trial of Ad26.COV2.S vaccine versus placebo. The receptor source for this set is a person aged 18 to 59 who received the Ad26.COV2.S COVID-19 vaccine or a placebo.

The chain has TRBV2 and TRBJ2-7; unclear D gene. The V and J ends lost 3 bases and 9 bases respectively, with 6 bases between them. The CDR3 is 10 amino acids. The germline V gene has CDR1 SNHLY and CDR2 FYNNEI. For the CDR3, the DNA is TGTGCCAGCAGTGAGGTGTGGCAGTACTTC. It codes for CASSEVWQYF.

This chain uses TRBV6-5 with TRBJ1-2; a possible D gene is TRBD1 (5 bases). Germline CDR1 and CDR2: MNHEY and SVGAGI. The V gene lost 4 bases and the J gene lost 8 bases, with 14 bases spanning the gap. The CDR3 loop spans 13 amino acids. The CDR3 spells CASSLLGTSGYTF. The CDR3 DNA follows: TGTGCCAGCAGTTTACTTGGGACGTCGGGCTACACCTTC.

The J gene is TRBJ2-7, the V gene TRBV6-5; 9 positions agree with TRBD1. This CDR3 contains 14 residues. The V segment lost 5 bases and the J segment 5 bases; nucleotides outside the gene matches: 7. Germline-derived CDR1 and CDR2 are MNHEY and SVGAGI. The CDR3 nucleotides read TGTGCCAGCAGTCGGGGGACAGGGAGGCACGAGCAGTACTTC. Translated: CASSRGTGRHEQYF.

V gene TRBV5-1 combines with J gene TRBJ2-3; unclear D gene. This CDR3 has 15 amino acids. Trimming took off 0 bases at V and 0 bases at J, with 8 bases between the two ends. CDR1 SGHRS and CDR2 YFSETQ come from the germline V gene. The CDR3 DNA sequence: TGCGCCAGCAGCTTGGGCGGATGGAGCACAGATACGCAGTATTTT. This encodes CASSLGGWSTDTQYF. The whole variable domain, filled in from reference TRBV5-1 and TRBJ2-3, reads KAGVTQTPRYLIKTRGQQVTLSCSPISGHRSVSWYQQTPGQGLQFLFEYFSETQRNKGNFPGRFSGRQFSNSRSEMNVSTLELGDSALYLCASSLGGWSTDTQYFGPGTRLTVL.

This clone was counted once. The chain couples TRBV5-4 to TRBJ2-2; D may be TRBD2 (6 bases). CDR3 length: 16 amino acids. Germline CDR1 and CDR2: SGHNT and YYREEE (reference sequence). V was trimmed by 0 bases and J by 4 bases, leaving 13 bases between them. The CDR3 region has the DNA TGTGCCAGCAGCTTGGGGGAGAAGCGGGCCACCGGGGAGCTGTTTTTT. Translating gives CASSLGEKRATGELFF. Combining the CDR3 with reference TRBV5-4 and TRBJ2-2 gives the whole variable domain ETGVTQSPTHLIKTRGQQVTLRCSSQSGHNTVSWYQQALGQGPQFIFQYYREEENGRGNFPPRFSGLQFPNYSSELNVNALELDDSALYLCASSLGEKRATGELFFGEGSRLTVL.